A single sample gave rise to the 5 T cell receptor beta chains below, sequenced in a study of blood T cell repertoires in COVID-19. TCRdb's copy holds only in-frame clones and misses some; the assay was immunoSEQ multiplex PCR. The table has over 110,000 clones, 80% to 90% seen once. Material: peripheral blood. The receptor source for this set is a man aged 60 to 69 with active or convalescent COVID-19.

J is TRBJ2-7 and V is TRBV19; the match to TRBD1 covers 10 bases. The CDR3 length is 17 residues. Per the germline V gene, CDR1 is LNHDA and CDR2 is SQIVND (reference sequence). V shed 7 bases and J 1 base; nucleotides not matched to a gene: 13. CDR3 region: CASNTSPGQGRSYEQYF. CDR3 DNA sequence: TGTGCCAGTAACACTTCACCGGGACAGGGGAGGTCCTACGAGCAGTACTTC.

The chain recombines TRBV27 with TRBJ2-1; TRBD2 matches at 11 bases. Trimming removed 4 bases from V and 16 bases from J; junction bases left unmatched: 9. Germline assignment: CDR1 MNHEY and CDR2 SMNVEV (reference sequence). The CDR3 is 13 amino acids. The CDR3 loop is CASSSRTSGLGFF. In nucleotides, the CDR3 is TGTGCCAGCAGTTCACGGACTAGCGGGCTCGGATTCTTC.

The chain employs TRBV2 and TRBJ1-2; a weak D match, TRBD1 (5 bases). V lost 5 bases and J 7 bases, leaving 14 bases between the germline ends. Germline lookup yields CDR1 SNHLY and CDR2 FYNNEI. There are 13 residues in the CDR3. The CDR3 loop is CASSPTEKFGYTF. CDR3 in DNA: TGTGCCAGCAGTCCGACAGAGAAGTTTGGCTACACCTTC.

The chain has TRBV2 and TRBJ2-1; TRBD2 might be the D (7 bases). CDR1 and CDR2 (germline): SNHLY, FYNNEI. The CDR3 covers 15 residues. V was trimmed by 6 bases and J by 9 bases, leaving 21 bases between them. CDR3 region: CASRSSGGLSPEQFF. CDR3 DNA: TGTGCCAGCAGATCTTCGGGGGGCCTATCGCCTGAGCAGTTCTTC.

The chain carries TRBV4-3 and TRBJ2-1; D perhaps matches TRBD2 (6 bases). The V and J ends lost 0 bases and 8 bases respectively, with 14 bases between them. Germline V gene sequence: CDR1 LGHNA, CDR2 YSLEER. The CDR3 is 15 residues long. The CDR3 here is CASSQEATSYYEQFF. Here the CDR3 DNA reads TGCGCCAGCAGCCAAGAAGCTACTAGCTATTATGAGCAGTTCTTC.